This T cell receptor (beta chain) was retrieved from a study of control samples from healthy donors and cancer patients. TCRdb keeps only in-frame clones here, not all; method: immunoSEQ multiplex PCR. The sample has about 93,000 clones; roughly nine tenths are singletons. This CDR3 spans 13 amino acids. Germline V gene data show CDR1 as MNHEY and CDR2 as SVGAGI. Unmatched junction bases numbered 5, after V lost 6 bases and J lost 5 bases. The sequencing sample was made of blood. The TCR originated in a woman in her seventies in good health. The rearrangement joins TRBV6-5 to TRBJ2-3; 7 bases align to TRBD2. In DNA, the CDR3 is TGTGCCAGCAGGAGACTAGCTTTAGATACGCAGTATTTT. It codes for CASRRLALDTQYF.